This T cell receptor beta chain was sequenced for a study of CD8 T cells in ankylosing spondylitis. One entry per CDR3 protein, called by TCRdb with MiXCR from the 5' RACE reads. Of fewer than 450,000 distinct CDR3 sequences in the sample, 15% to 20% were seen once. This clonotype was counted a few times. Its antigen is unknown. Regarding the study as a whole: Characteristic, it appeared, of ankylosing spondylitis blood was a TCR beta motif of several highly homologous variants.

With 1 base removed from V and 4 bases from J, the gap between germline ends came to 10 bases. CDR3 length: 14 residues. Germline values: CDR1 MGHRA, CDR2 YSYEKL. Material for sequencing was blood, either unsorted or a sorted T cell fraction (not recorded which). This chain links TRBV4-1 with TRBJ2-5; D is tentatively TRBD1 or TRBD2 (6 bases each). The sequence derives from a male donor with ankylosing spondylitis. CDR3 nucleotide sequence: TGCGCCAGCAGCCAAGGGAAGGGGGGAGAGACCCAGTACTTC. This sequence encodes CASSQGKGGETQYF.